This T cell receptor beta chain was captured by sequencing in a study of early T cells in non-severe SARS-CoV-2 infection. From the 5' RACE reads, TCRdb called clonotypes with MiXCR, one entry per CDR3 protein. The sample has about 77,000 distinct CDR3 sequences, over 9% seen once. CDR1 is LGHNT and CDR2 is FRNRAP in the germline V gene. Trimming cost V 1 base and J 15 bases; bases outside gene matches: 20. The CDR3 spans 17 residues. This clonotype showed up many times. The sample taken for sequencing was whole blood. J is TRBJ2-1 and V is TRBV12-5; 8 positions agree with TRBD1. The TCR sequence derives from an adult who was a healthcare worker with PCR-confirmed SARS-CoV-2 infection or an uninfected control (not recorded which). Here the CDR3 reads CASGLGFDAGGADGPFF. DNA for the CDR3: TGTGCTAGTGGTTTGGGCTTCGATGCAGGGGGCGCGGATGGTCCGTTCTTC.